A selection of T cell receptor beta chains follows, all from one sample in a study of T cell repertoires in cytomegalovirus infection. TCRdb reprocessed the reads with MiXCR, giving one entry per CDR3 protein. The sample lists about 770,000 distinct CDR3 sequences; just under 30% were seen once. Their target antigens are unknown. This sample comprised cultured CD8+ T cells from PBMCs, obtained from culture after CMV antigen stimulation. The receptors derive from a human donor in good health (CMV status not recorded). Some clones in this sample may be carry-over from other donors' samples. Both conserved end residues are part of each CDR3. D genes are given only for firm matches. Expanded clones are given a class, and other clones once, few, many or no size at all.

j_call | clone_size | v_call | d_call | cdr3_aa | cdr3_nt
TRBJ2-2 | few | TRBV29-1 | - | CSVDENTGELFF | TGCAGCGTTGATGAGAACACCGGGGAGCTGTTTTTT
TRBJ1-2 | - | TRBV5-1 | - | CASSLRQLEDGYTF | TGCGCCAGCAGCTTGAGACAGCTCGAAGATGGCTACACCTTC
TRBJ2-3 | - | TRBV19 | - | CASSIQGIPDTQYF | TGTGCCAGTAGTATACAGGGGATCCCAGATACGCAGTATTTT
TRBJ1-4 | - | TRBV25-1 | TRBD1 | CASSDPGQANEKLFF | TGTGCCAGCAGTGATCCGGGACAGGCTAATGAAAAACTGTTTTTT
TRBJ2-1 | many | TRBV7-2 | - | CASSSRDFEQFF | TGTGCCAGCAGCTCCAGGGATTTTGAGCAGTTCTTC
TRBJ2-7 | - | TRBV27 | TRBD1 | CASSFGGQGGEQYF | TGTGCCAGCAGTTTTGGAGGACAGGGCGGCGAGCAGTACTTC
TRBJ2-7 | - | TRBV4-2 | TRBD2 | CASSPKASGGPVSYEQYF | TGTGCCAGCAGCCCTAAGGCTAGCGGGGGCCCTGTCTCCTACGAGCAGTACTTC
TRBJ1-2 | many | TRBV12-3/TRBV12-4 | TRBD1 | CASRDRENYGYTF | TGTGCCAGCAGGGACAGGGAAAACTATGGCTACACCTTC
TRBJ2-5 | - | TRBV7-8 | - | CASSLYDGQETQYF | TGTGCCAGCAGCTTATACGATGGGCAAGAGACCCAGTACTTC
TRBJ2-1 | - | TRBV11-3 | - | CASSLEGGSDGEQFF | TGTGCCAGCAGCTTAGAGGGGGGTTCCGACGGTGAGCAGTTCTTC
TRBJ1-1 | few | TRBV19 | - | CASSPGLHEAFF | TGTGCCAGTAGCCCTGGACTTCATGAAGCTTTCTTT
TRBJ2-7 | - | TRBV7-9 | - | CASSLEGSPSYEQYF | TGTGCCAGCAGCTTAGAGGGCAGTCCTTCCTACGAGCAGTACTTC
TRBJ1-1 | - | TRBV6-5 | - | CASSSVLGGVAFF | TGTGCCAGCAGTTCCGTCCTCGGAGGTGTGGCTTTCTTT
TRBJ1-4 | - | TRBV27 | - | CASSLSYGDFEEKLFF | TGTGCCAGCAGTTTATCGTACGGGGACTTTGAGGAAAAACTGTTTTTT
TRBJ2-1 | - | TRBV7-2 | TRBD2 | CASSLAGTSFLLDEQFF | TGTGCCAGCAGCTTAGCCGGGACTAGCTTCCTTTTGGATGAGCAGTTCTTC
TRBJ2-4 | many | TRBV7-8 | - | CASSSAFMEGSYF | TGTGCCAGCAGCTCTGCCTTCATGGAGGGGTCTTACTTC
TRBJ1-1 | few | TRBV7-9 | - | CASSLFDEGNTEAFF | TGTGCCAGCAGCCTGTTTGACGAGGGGAACACTGAAGCTTTCTTT
TRBJ1-4 | - | TRBV27 | - | CASSLISTAEKLFF | TGTGCCAGCAGTTTAATATCCACCGCCGAAAAACTGTTTTTT
TRBJ2-1 | - | TRBV15 | TRBD1 | CATSGGTGDREQFF | TGTGCCACCAGCGGAGGGACAGGGGATCGAGAGCAGTTCTTC
TRBJ1-1 | few | TRBV6-6 | - | CASTTSGNTEAFF | TGTGCCAGCACTACGAGTGGGAACACTGAAGCTTTCTTT
TRBJ1-2 | - | TRBV12-3/TRBV12-4 | - | CASSLGGRVEGTF | TGTGCCAGCAGTTTAGGGGGTCGGGTGGAGGGCACCTTC
TRBJ2-7 | - | TRBV5-8 | - | CASSPEGKLLPQSSYEQYF | TGTGCCAGCAGTCCGGAAGGCAAACTTTTGCCCCAGAGCTCCTACGAGCAGTACTTC
TRBJ1-2 | - | TRBV12-3/TRBV12-4 | - | CASSLSKDYGYTF | TGTGCCAGCAGTTTGTCTAAGGACTATGGCTACACCTTC
TRBJ1-5 | - | TRBV28 | TRBD1 | CVSSGQGANQPQHF | TGTGTCAGCAGTGGACAGGGGGCCAATCAGCCCCAGCATTTT
TRBJ2-1 | - | TRBV7-8 | - | CASSRTRQRSSYNEQFF | TGTGCCAGCAGTCGAACCCGGCAGCGGAGCTCCTACAATGAGCAGTTCTTC
TRBJ2-3 | once | TRBV6-5 | - | CANSYSLTDTQYF | TGTGCCAACAGTTACTCTCTAACAGATACGCAGTATTTT
TRBJ2-3 | - | TRBV12-3/TRBV12-4 | - | CASSLAQGSTDTQYF | TGTGCCAGCAGTTTAGCGCAAGGGAGCACAGATACGCAGTATTTT
TRBJ2-3 | few | TRBV11-3 | - | CASSSEAGFLDF | TGTGCCAGCAGCTCCGAGGCGGGATTCTTAGATTTT
TRBJ2-5 | many | TRBV7-2 | TRBD2 | CASSLTLADQETQYF | TGTGCCAGCAGCTTAACGCTAGCGGACCAAGAGACCCAGTACTTC
TRBJ1-1 | - | TRBV29-1 | TRBD1 | CSVWDRGREAFF | TGCAGCGTTTGGGACAGGGGGCGAGAGGCTTTCTTT
TRBJ1-2 | - | TRBV7-9 | - | CASSGESYGYTF | TGTGCCAGCAGCGGGGAAAGCTATGGCTACACCTTC
TRBJ2-7 | - | TRBV7-8 | - | CASSLGGNLYYEQYF | TGTGCCAGCAGCTTAGGGGGAAATCTTTACTACGAGCAGTACTTC
TRBJ1-5 | few | TRBV7-9 | - | CASSLGDLAGNQPQHF | TGTGCCAGCAGCTTAGGGGACTTGGCAGGCAATCAGCCCCAGCATTTT
TRBJ2-1 | - | TRBV7-2 | - | CASSLIGRWRRSSYNEQFF | TGTGCCAGCAGCTTAATAGGGAGGTGGCGGCGGAGCTCCTACAATGAGCAGTTCTTC
TRBJ2-1 | - | TRBV19 | TRBD1 | CASSIEQGAKVYEQFF | TGTGCCAGTAGTATAGAGCAGGGGGCGAAAGTGTATGAGCAGTTCTTC
TRBJ1-5 | - | TRBV28 | TRBD1 | CASSFLEDRVGLRPQHF | TGTGCCAGCAGTTTCCTCGAGGACAGGGTGGGCTTGAGGCCCCAGCATTTT
TRBJ1-6 | few | TRBV6-2/TRBV6-3 | TRBD1 | CASTESTGLDSPLHF | TGTGCCAGCACCGAATCGACAGGGTTGGATTCACCCCTCCACTTT
TRBJ1-6 | few | TRBV7-6 | - | CASSLDPDSPLHF | TGTGCCAGCAGCTTAGACCCGGATTCACCCCTCCACTTT
TRBJ2-6 | - | TRBV6-2/TRBV6-3 | TRBD2 | CASSYYPGLAGAAGSGANVLTF | TGTGCCAGCAGTTACTACCCCGGACTAGCGGGGGCGGCTGGCTCTGGGGCCAACGTCCTGACTTTC
TRBJ1-4 | few | TRBV6-6 | - | CASSYRAEKLFF | TGTGCCAGCAGTTATCGGGCGGAAAAACTGTTTTTT
TRBJ1-6 | - | TRBV20-1 | TRBD1 | CSARGPTGGAVKSPLHF | TGCAGTGCTAGGGGTCCGACAGGGGGCGCTGTGAAATCACCCCTCCACTTT
TRBJ1-2 | - | TRBV29-1 | - | CSVDPRIYGYTF | TGCAGCGTTGACCCAAGGATCTATGGCTACACCTTC
TRBJ2-1 | few | TRBV27 | TRBD1 | CASSLPDRVHNEQFF | TGTGCCAGCAGTTTACCGGACAGGGTCCACAATGAGCAGTTCTTC
TRBJ2-3 | few | TRBV6-1 | TRBD2 | CASSEPIAGGPTDTQYF | TGTGCCAGCAGTGAACCAATAGCGGGGGGCCCCACAGATACGCAGTATTTT
TRBJ1-6 | - | TRBV20-1 | - | CSARDVGGPLYF | TGCAGTGCTAGAGATGTAGGAGGACCGCTCTACTTT
TRBJ2-2 | many | TRBV6-5 | - | CASSYPLFRDTGELFF | TGTGCCAGCAGTTACCCTTTGTTCAGAGACACCGGGGAGCTGTTTTTT
TRBJ2-1 | - | TRBV19 | - | CASRRTRDPSYNEQFF | TGTGCCAGTAGAAGGACGCGGGACCCCTCCTACAATGAGCAGTTCTTC
TRBJ1-1 | many | TRBV19 | - | CASKDSTEAFF | TGTGCCAGTAAGGATTCCACTGAAGCTTTCTTT
TRBJ1-5 | few | TRBV12-3/TRBV12-4 | - | CASSLSKGQPQHF | TGTGCCAGCAGTTTATCCAAGGGTCAGCCCCAGCATTTT
TRBJ2-6 | - | TRBV7-6 | - | CASSSWAQGRPVGSGANVLTF | TGTGCCAGCAGCTCCTGGGCGCAGGGGAGGCCTGTTGGGTCTGGGGCCAACGTCCTGACTTTC
TRBJ2-4 | few | TRBV5-1 | TRBD1 | CASSLSGQGRDIQYF | TGCGCCAGCAGCTTGTCTGGACAGGGGAGAGACATTCAGTACTTC